Presented here are 27 T cell receptor beta chains from one specimen sequenced in a study of memory CD4+ T cells and cytomegalovirus serostatus. Clones were read by immunoSEQ multiplex PCR, and TCRdb kept only the in-frame ones, dropping some. The sample includes tens of thousands of clones, around three quarters seen only once; the top ten take roughly 1.1%. Single viable CD3+CD4+CD8-CD45RO+ cells were sorted as the memory CD4+ T cells. Sequenced sample: memory CD4+ T cells from blood. All receptors come from an adult in good health and CMV-seronegative.

This clone was found once. The CDR3 bases are TGTGCCAGCAGCCAGCTCGGACAGAAGCTAAACAATGAGCAGTTCTTC. Residues: CASSQLGQKLNNEQFF. This rearrangement joins TRBV7-9 to TRBJ2-1, with a weak D call TRBD1 (6 bases). The V gene's germline CDR1 is SEHNR and CDR2 FQNEAQ (reference sequence). This CDR3 spans 16 amino acids. Trimming shortened V by 5 bases and J by 5 bases, and 19 bases separated the two germline ends. The full variable domain, completed using reference TRBV7-9 and TRBJ2-1, is DTGVSQNPRHKITKRGQNVTFRCDPISEHNRLYWYRQTLGQGPEFLTYFQNEAQLEKSRLLSDRFSAERPKGSFSTLEIQRTEQGDSAMYLCASSQLGQKLNNEQFFGPGTRLTVL.

This clone turned up a few times. The V call is TRBV25-1, the J call TRBJ2-3; possibly TRBD2 for D (5 bases). The CDR3 consists of 15 residues. The V and J ends lost 4 bases and 2 bases respectively, with 13 bases between them. The germline CDR1 and CDR2 sequences are MGHDK and SYGVNS. This CDR3 reads CASSAPGFYTDTQYF. The CDR3 region has the DNA TGTGCCAGCAGTGCCCCGGGATTTTACACAGATACGCAGTATTTT.

V is TRBV5-6 and J is TRBJ2-7, with TRBD2 matching 10 bases. Germline values: CDR1 SGHDT, CDR2 YYEEEE. This CDR3 has 15 residues. J was trimmed by 3 bases and V by 3 bases; bases with no gene match: 6. CDR3 coding DNA: TGTGCCAGCAGCTGGGGCCTAGCGGGAGTCTACGAGCAGTACTTC. Its protein product is CASSWGLAGVYEQYF.

The rearrangement links TRBV7-9 to TRBJ2-1; the match to TRBD2 covers 10 bases. Unmatched junction bases numbered 4, after V lost 2 bases and J lost 9 bases. The germline V gene has CDR1 SEHNR and CDR2 FQNEAQ (reference sequence). This CDR3 spans 14 amino acids. The CDR3 DNA reads as TGTGCCAGCAGCTTACTAGCGGGAGTTTTTGAGCAGTTCTTC. It codes for CASSLLAGVFEQFF.

The rearrangement links TRBV4-3 to TRBJ2-7, with D perhaps matching TRBD1 (6 bases). The CDR3 is 13 residues long. Trimming shortened V by 4 bases and J by 4 bases, and 11 bases separated the two germline ends. The germline gives CDR1 LGHNA, CDR2 YSLEER. For the CDR3, the DNA is TGCGCCAGCAGCCGATTACAGGGTTACGAGCAGTACTTC. This codes for CASSRLQGYEQYF.

The chain is built from TRBV6-5 and TRBJ1-1, with D possibly TRBD1 on 5 matching bases. The V gene lost 5 bases and the J gene lost 0 bases, with 10 bases spanning the gap. Germline V CDR1 and CDR2: MNHEY, SVGAGI. CDR3 length: 14 residues. DNA of the CDR3: TGTGCCAGCAGTCAGTCGACAGTGAACACTGAAGCTTTCTTT. Its protein is CASSQSTVNTEAFF.

The chain employs TRBV7-9 and TRBJ2-1; unclear D gene. V was pared by 2 bases and J by 7 bases, with 15 bases between. The CDR3 is 15 amino acids. Germline CDR1 and CDR2: SEHNR and FQNEAQ (reference sequence). CDR3 bases: TGTGCCAGCAGCTTAATGTCGATCAATGGGAATGAGCAGTTCTTC. Translated: CASSLMSINGNEQFF.

This sequence joins TRBV7-9 and TRBJ2-5; TRBD1 is a possible D gene (5 bases). This CDR3 spans 14 amino acids. V gave up 4 bases and J gave up 7 bases, with 16 bases separating them. Germline V gene lookup returns CDR1 SEHNR and CDR2 FQNEAQ (reference sequence). CDR3: CASSSLQDPGTQYF. The CDR3 DNA reads TGTGCCAGCAGCTCGCTACAGGACCCGGGGACCCAGTACTTC. The variable domain in full, with the rest retrieved from reference TRBV7-9 and TRBJ2-5, is DTGVSQNPRHKITKRGQNVTFRCDPISEHNRLYWYRQTLGQGPEFLTYFQNEAQLEKSRLLSDRFSAERPKGSFSTLEIQRTEQGDSAMYLCASSSLQDPGTQYFGPGTRLLVL.

DNA of the CDR3: TGTGCCAGCAGTGTCCAGAGCAACTATGGCTACACCTTC. Residues: CASSVQSNYGYTF. The rearrangement links TRBV2 to TRBJ1-2; D is ambiguous. Germline V lookup: CDR1 SNHLY, CDR2 FYNNEI. The CDR3 runs to 13 residues. Deletions cut 4 bases from V and 2 bases from J, with 8 bases between.

The count of this clone is one. V usage is TRBV7-9 and J usage is TRBJ2-6; D unclear. CDR3 length: 16 residues. The V gene lost 0 bases and the J gene lost 0 bases, with 6 bases spanning the gap. The germline CDR1 and CDR2 sequences are SEHNR and FQNEAQ (reference sequence). DNA of the CDR3: TGTGCCAGCAGCTTAGCAGGAAGCTCTGGGGCCAACGTCCTGACTTTC. Residues: CASSLAGSSGANVLTF.

This chain uses TRBV30 with TRBJ1-3, with D hard to call. Germline V gene data show CDR1 as GTSNPN and CDR2 as SVGIG (reference sequence). This CDR3 contains 13 residues. V was pared by 2 bases and J by 0 bases, with 5 bases between. The CDR3 coding sequence is TGTGCCTGGAGTCTCGGCTCTGGAAACACCATATATTTT. It is translated as CAWSLGSGNTIYF. Looking up the rest from reference TRBV30 and TRBJ1-3 gives the full variable domain: SQTIHQWPATLVQPVGSPLSLECTVEGTSNPNLYWYRQAAGRGLQLLFYSVGIGQISSEVPQNLSASRPQDRQFILSSKKLLLSDSGFYLCAWSLGSGNTIYFGEGSWLTVV.

Only a few counts were recorded for this clone. The chain has TRBV2 and TRBJ1-1; D ambiguous. The CDR3 length is 14 residues. CDR1 and CDR2 from the germline V gene are SNHLY and FYNNEI. Trimming removed 3 bases from V and 0 bases from J, with 8 bases in between. CDR3 protein: CASSDGLMNTEAFF. CDR3 DNA: TGTGCCAGCAGTGACGGACTGATGAACACTGAAGCTTTCTTT.

The genes are TRBV4-3 and TRBJ2-3; no definite D call. The V gene lost 0 bases and the J gene lost 2 bases, with 9 bases spanning the gap. CDR1 LGHNA and CDR2 YSLEER come from the germline V gene. The length of the CDR3 is 15 residues. This chain's CDR3 is CASSQDKRHTDTQYF. CDR3 nucleotide sequence: TGCGCCAGCAGCCAAGATAAGCGCCACACAGATACGCAGTATTTT.

The chain uses TRBV6-6 and TRBJ1-4, with D perhaps matching TRBD1 (6 bases). The germline V gene encodes CDR1 MNHNY and CDR2 SVGAGI (reference sequence). V gave up 0 bases and J gave up 7 bases, with 12 bases separating them. The CDR3 sequence is 15 residues long. CDR3 amino acids: CASSYSTGMGEKLFF. The DNA of the CDR3 is TGTGCCAGCAGTTACTCCACAGGGATGGGTGAAAAACTGTTTTTT.

This clone came up once. The chain joins TRBV19 to TRBJ2-7; D assignment may be TRBD1 or TRBD2 (5 bases each). Trimming took off 5 bases at V and 6 bases at J, with 14 bases between the two ends. Germline assignment: CDR1 LNHDA and CDR2 SQIVND (reference sequence). The CDR3 runs 13 residues. The CDR3, as DNA: TGTGCCAGTAGTGGGATGGGGGAACGCGAGCAGTACTTC. Amino acid sequence: CASSGMGEREQYF. Based on the CDR3 plus reference TRBV19 and TRBJ2-7, the full variable domain is DGGITQSPKYLFRKEGQNVTLSCEQNLNHDAMYWYRQDPGQGLRLIYYSQIVNDFQKGDIAEGYSVSREKKESFPLTVTSAQKNPTAFYLCASSGMGEREQYFGPGTRLTVT.

CDR3 region: CASSSYGDHSYEQYF. The CDR3 nucleotides read TGTGCCAGCAGTTCGTACGGAGACCACTCCTACGAGCAGTACTTC. The chain is built from TRBV6-5 and TRBJ2-7; D uncertain. V was clipped by 4 bases and J by 0 bases, with 13 bases between them. The CDR3 consists of 15 residues. Germline CDR1 and CDR2: MNHEY and SVGAGI.

The chain combines TRBV11-2 with TRBJ1-2; 8 nucleotides agree with TRBD1. Looked up from germline, CDR1 is SGHAT and CDR2 is FQNNGV. Germline trimming cut 1 base from V and 8 bases from J; bases unmatched to any gene: 6. This CDR3 has 14 residues. Here the CDR3 DNA reads TGTGCCAGCAGCTTAGCGCAGGGGGCGGAAGGCTACACCTTC. This sequence encodes CASSLAQGAEGYTF.

J is TRBJ2-5 and V is TRBV2; D uncertain. This CDR3 spans 14 amino acids. The germline V gene encodes CDR1 SNHLY and CDR2 FYNNEI. V was trimmed by 5 bases and J by 5 bases, leaving 15 bases between them. CDR3 loop: CASSPGGLSETQYF. CDR3 DNA: TGTGCCAGCAGTCCAGGTGGTTTGTCGGAGACCCAGTACTTC.

V and J are TRBV5-1 and TRBJ2-3; 8 bases fit TRBD2. Germline assignment: CDR1 SGHRS and CDR2 YFSETQ. There are 17 residues in the CDR3. Trimming cost V 4 bases and J 14 bases; bases outside gene matches: 24. In DNA, the CDR3 is TGCGCCAGCAGCAAAGAGCCGGGACTAGGGGACCTTCTCGCTCCGTATTTT. Protein sequence: CASSKEPGLGDLLAPYF.

The rearrangement uses TRBV7-2 and TRBJ1-1, with D possibly being TRBD1 (5 bases). Germline values: CDR1 SGHTA, CDR2 FQGNSA. V gave up 1 base and J gave up 4 bases, with 10 bases separating them. The CDR3 runs to 14 residues. CDR3 nucleotide sequence: TGTGCCAGCAGCTTAGATGGGGGGGGCACTGAAGCTTTCTTT. This sequence encodes CASSLDGGGTEAFF. The full variable domain, its missing parts supplied by reference TRBV7-2 and TRBJ1-1, is GAGVSQSPSNKVTEKGKDVELRCDPISGHTALYWYRQSLGQGLEFLIYFQGNSAPDKSGLPSDRFSAERTGGSVSTLTIQRTQQEDSAVYLCASSLDGGGTEAFFGQGTRLTVV.

The CDR3 nucleotides are TGTGCCAGTAGTCGGCGGACAGAAAGCAATCAGCCCCAGCATTTT. Protein: CASSRRTESNQPQHF. The rearrangement links TRBV19 to TRBJ1-5, with TRBD1 as a possible D gene (6 bases). The V and J ends lost 5 bases and 1 base respectively, with 12 bases between them. The germline CDR1 and CDR2 sequences are LNHDA and SQIVND (reference sequence). The CDR3 loop spans 15 amino acids.

The chain employs TRBV19 and TRBJ1-5; D gene ambiguous. Deletions cut 1 base from V and 5 bases from J, with 15 bases between. This CDR3 has 16 amino acids. Germline assignment: CDR1 LNHDA and CDR2 SQIVND (reference sequence). The chain's CDR3 is CASSIGPRRRDQPQHF. The DNA for the CDR3 is TGTGCCAGTAGTATAGGGCCCAGGAGGCGGGATCAGCCCCAGCATTTT.

This clone appeared a single time. The genes are TRBV6-6 and TRBJ1-1; TRBD1 aligns across 8 bases. V lost 6 bases to trimming and J lost 2 bases; unmatched junction nucleotides: 11. CDR3 length: 16 residues. Germline V gene sequence: CDR1 MNHNY, CDR2 SVGAGI (reference sequence). For the CDR3, the DNA is TGTGCCAGCAGGCGGACAGGGAGGAAGAGAAACACTGAAGCTTTCTTT. It translates to CASRRTGRKRNTEAFF.

J is TRBJ2-4 and V is TRBV7-9, with TRBD2 matching over 11 bases. Germline values: CDR1 SEHNR, CDR2 FQNEAQ (reference sequence). The ends lost 5 bases at V and 0 bases at J; junction bases unmatched: 3. The CDR3 has 16 amino acids. CDR3 region: CASSPGLAVAKNIQYF. CDR3 nucleotide sequence: TGTGCCAGCAGCCCGGGACTAGCGGTAGCCAAAAACATTCAGTACTTC.

The rearrangement uses TRBV6-8 and TRBJ2-7, with 8 bases lining up with TRBD1. CDR3 length: 17 residues. CDR1 is MNHGY, CDR2 SAAAGT, per germline. With 1 base clipped from V and 4 bases from J, the junction kept 12 bases outside the gene matches. The CDR3 sequence is CASSYLPDSDRVYEQYF. The DNA for the CDR3 is TGTGCCAGCAGTTACTTGCCCGACTCGGACAGGGTGTACGAGCAGTACTTC.

V and J are TRBV6-6 and TRBJ1-2; TRBD1 is a possible D gene (5 bases). Trimming pared 0 bases from V and 3 bases from J, leaving 14 bases between. The CDR3 is 16 amino acids. The germline gives CDR1 MNHNY, CDR2 SVGAGI (reference sequence). CDR3 in DNA: TGTGCCAGCAGTTACTCGGACAAATCGCGGGACTATGGCTACACCTTC. Protein: CASSYSDKSRDYGYTF.

The V gene is TRBV18, the J gene TRBJ2-3; D is unclear. Trimming removed 2 bases from V and 0 bases from J, with 12 bases in between. There are 16 residues in the CDR3. Germline CDR1 reads KGHSH; CDR2 reads LQKENI. CDR3 sequence reads: CASSPLGIASTDTQYF. In DNA form, the CDR3 reads TGTGCCAGCTCACCATTAGGGATCGCTAGCACAGATACGCAGTATTTT.